These T cell receptor beta chains were read from a single sample in a study of blood T cell repertoires in COVID-19. This table comes from immunoSEQ multiplex PCR, and its TCRdb copy is limited to in-frame clones, with some not included. The data contain 70,000 or so clones, around 83% of them singletons. What was sequenced was peripheral blood. These receptors were taken from a woman aged 55-69 years with acute or convalescent COVID-19. CDR3s include the opening cysteine and the closing phenylalanine or tryptophan. The order of the fields is D gene, V gene, J gene, clone size, CDR3 protein, CDR3 DNA. A D gene is named only where the DNA matches it firmly. Expanded clones get a size class; other rows say once, few or many, or leave the size out.

d_call: TRBD2; v_call: TRBV5-1; j_call: TRBJ2-3; clone_size: -; cdr3_aa: CASSSARGGFTDTQYF; cdr3_nt: TGCGCCAGCAGCTCCGCCCGGGGAGGGTTCACAGATACGCAGTATTTT
d_call: TRBD2; v_call: TRBV19; j_call: TRBJ2-1; clone_size: -; cdr3_aa: CASKVASGGPLSVEQFF; cdr3_nt: TGTGCCAGTAAAGTCGCTAGCGGGGGCCCTCTCTCAGTTGAGCAGTTCTTC
d_call: -; v_call: TRBV2; j_call: TRBJ1-1; clone_size: -; cdr3_aa: CASSDSRNTEAFF; cdr3_nt: TGTGCCAGCAGTGATAGCCGGAACACTGAAGCTTTCTTT
d_call: -; v_call: TRBV7-5; j_call: TRBJ2-6; clone_size: few; cdr3_aa: CVRSPPGQFGSGANVLTF; cdr3_nt: -
d_call: -; v_call: TRBV5-1; j_call: TRBJ1-6; clone_size: -; cdr3_aa: CASSLQGGRSNSPLHF; cdr3_nt: TGCGCCAGCAGCTTACAGGGCGGGCGGAGTAATTCACCCCTCCACTTT
d_call: -; v_call: TRBV12-1; j_call: TRBJ2-5; clone_size: -; cdr3_aa: CASSSRQQETQYF; cdr3_nt: TGTGCCAGCAGCTCAAGACAACAAGAGACCCAGTACTTC
d_call: TRBD1; v_call: TRBV9; j_call: TRBJ2-1; clone_size: -; cdr3_aa: CASSPRSKLRDRDYNEQFF; cdr3_nt: TGTGCCAGCAGCCCCCGTTCCAAACTCCGGGACAGGGACTACAATGAGCAGTTCTTC
d_call: TRBD1; v_call: TRBV9; j_call: TRBJ1-4; clone_size: -; cdr3_aa: CASSVNRGNEKLFF; cdr3_nt: TGTGCCAGCAGCGTGAACAGGGGGAATGAAAAACTGTTTTTT
d_call: -; v_call: TRBV5-1; j_call: TRBJ2-1; clone_size: -; cdr3_aa: CASSLSGRISRDEQFF; cdr3_nt: TGCGCCAGCAGCTTGTCCGGACGGATTTCCAGGGATGAGCAGTTCTTC
d_call: TRBD1; v_call: TRBV18; j_call: TRBJ2-6; clone_size: -; cdr3_aa: CASSPAGTGMAGANVLTF; cdr3_nt: TGTGCCAGCTCACCAGCCGGGACAGGGATGGCCGGGGCCAACGTCCTGACTTTC
d_call: -; v_call: TRBV4-2; j_call: TRBJ1-1; clone_size: once; cdr3_aa: CASSQGGEETEAFF; cdr3_nt: TGTGCCAGCAGCCAAGGGGGGGAGGAGACTGAAGCTTTCTTT
d_call: -; v_call: TRBV4-2; j_call: TRBJ1-1; clone_size: -; cdr3_aa: CASSQGNGQPNTEAFF; cdr3_nt: TGTGCCAGCAGCCAAGGGAATGGACAGCCGAACACTGAAGCTTTCTTT
d_call: -; v_call: TRBV11-2; j_call: TRBJ2-2; clone_size: -; cdr3_aa: CASSFYGELFF; cdr3_nt: TGTGCCAGCAGCTTCTATGGGGAGCTGTTTTTT
d_call: -; v_call: TRBV6-4; j_call: TRBJ1-6; clone_size: -; cdr3_aa: CAPGQRNSPLHF; cdr3_nt: TGTGCCCCGGGACAACGAAATTCACCCCTCCACTTT
d_call: TRBD1; v_call: TRBV6-5; j_call: TRBJ1-2; clone_size: once; cdr3_aa: CASSYIRTGGNYGYTF; cdr3_nt: TGTGCCAGCAGTTACATCCGGACAGGGGGTAACTATGGCTACACCTTC
d_call: -; v_call: TRBV29-1; j_call: TRBJ1-1; clone_size: -; cdr3_aa: CSVLAVGRVSSNTEAFF; cdr3_nt: TGCAGCGTGCTAGCAGTAGGGCGGGTCTCGTCGAACACTGAAGCTTTCTTT
d_call: TRBD1; v_call: TRBV7-9; j_call: TRBJ1-4; clone_size: -; cdr3_aa: CASSLTGGEDEKLFF; cdr3_nt: TGTGCCAGCAGCCTCACAGGGGGAGAGGATGAAAAACTGTTTTTT
d_call: TRBD1; v_call: TRBV27; j_call: TRBJ1-2; clone_size: -; cdr3_aa: CASSSGGQGDYGYTF; cdr3_nt: TGTGCCAGCAGTTCGGGGGGACAGGGCGACTATGGCTACACCTTC
d_call: TRBD2; v_call: TRBV6-5; j_call: TRBJ2-7; clone_size: -; cdr3_aa: CASTLAGGSSYEQYF; cdr3_nt: TGTGCCAGTACACTAGCGGGGGGAAGCTCCTACGAGCAGTACTTC
d_call: -; v_call: TRBV7-3; j_call: TRBJ2-1; clone_size: -; cdr3_aa: CASSLRSGVPYNEQFF; cdr3_nt: TGTGCCAGCAGCTTACGCTCCGGGGTCCCCTACAATGAGCAGTTCTTC
d_call: -; v_call: TRBV7-2; j_call: TRBJ2-5; clone_size: once; cdr3_aa: CASSLLEETQYF; cdr3_nt: TGTGCCAGCAGCTTACTAGAAGAGACCCAGTACTTC
d_call: TRBD1; v_call: TRBV29-1; j_call: TRBJ1-1; clone_size: -; cdr3_aa: CSGNRQGTEAFF; cdr3_nt: TGCAGCGGAAACCGACAGGGGACTGAAGCTTTCTTT
d_call: -; v_call: TRBV10-3; j_call: TRBJ1-6; clone_size: -; cdr3_aa: CAISDPRAGSPLHF; cdr3_nt: TGTGCCATCAGTGACCCCAGGGCCGGTTCACCCCTCCACTTT
d_call: -; v_call: TRBV3-1/TRBV3-2; j_call: TRBJ1-2; clone_size: -; cdr3_aa: CASSRLAGGIYGYTF; cdr3_nt: TGTGCCAGCAGCCGCCTGGCGGGCGGAATCTATGGCTACACCTTC
d_call: -; v_call: TRBV7-9; j_call: TRBJ1-5; clone_size: -; cdr3_aa: CASSLGTDPSQPQHF; cdr3_nt: TGTGCCAGCAGCTTAGGGACAGATCCCTCTCAGCCCCAGCATTTT
d_call: -; v_call: TRBV19; j_call: TRBJ1-5; clone_size: -; cdr3_aa: CASSTFRGRGYSNQPQHF; cdr3_nt: TGTGCCAGTAGTACTTTTCGCGGGCGGGGGTATAGCAATCAGCCCCAGCATTTT
d_call: TRBD1; v_call: TRBV6-5; j_call: TRBJ1-1; clone_size: -; cdr3_aa: CASSGTERKAFF; cdr3_nt: TGTGCCAGCAGCGGGACAGAGCGGAAAGCTTTCTTT
d_call: -; v_call: TRBV4-1; j_call: TRBJ2-3; clone_size: -; cdr3_aa: CASSQGGHGGSTDTQYF; cdr3_nt: TGCGCCAGCAGCCAAGGGGGACATGGGGGTAGCACAGATACGCAGTATTTT
d_call: -; v_call: TRBV30; j_call: TRBJ1-1; clone_size: -; cdr3_aa: CAWRVSREAFF; cdr3_nt: TGTGCCTGGAGGGTATCCAGGGAAGCTTTCTTT
d_call: -; v_call: TRBV5-1; j_call: TRBJ2-1; clone_size: -; cdr3_aa: CASIPWAGRTYNEQFF; cdr3_nt: TGCGCCAGCATCCCCTGGGCAGGGCGCACCTACAATGAGCAGTTCTTC
d_call: TRBD2; v_call: TRBV9; j_call: TRBJ2-3; clone_size: -; cdr3_aa: CASSVFGGGAEDTQYF; cdr3_nt: TGTGCCAGCAGCGTATTTGGCGGGGGGGCGGAAGATACGCAGTATTTT